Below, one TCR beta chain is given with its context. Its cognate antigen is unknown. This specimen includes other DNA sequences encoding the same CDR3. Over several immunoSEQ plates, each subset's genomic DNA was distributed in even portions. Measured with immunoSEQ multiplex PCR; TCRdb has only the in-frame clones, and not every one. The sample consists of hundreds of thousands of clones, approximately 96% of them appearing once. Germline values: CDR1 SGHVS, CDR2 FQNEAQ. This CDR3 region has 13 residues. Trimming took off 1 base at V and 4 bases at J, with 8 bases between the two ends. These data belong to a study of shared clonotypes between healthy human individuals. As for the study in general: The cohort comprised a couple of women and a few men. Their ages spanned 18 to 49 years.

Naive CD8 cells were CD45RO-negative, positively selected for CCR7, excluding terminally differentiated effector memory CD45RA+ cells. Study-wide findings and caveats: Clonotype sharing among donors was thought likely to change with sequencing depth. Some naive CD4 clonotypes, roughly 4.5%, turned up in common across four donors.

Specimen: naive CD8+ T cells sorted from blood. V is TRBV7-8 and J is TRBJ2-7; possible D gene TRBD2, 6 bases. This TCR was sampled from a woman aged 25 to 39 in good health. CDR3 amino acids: CASSLGRDYEQYF. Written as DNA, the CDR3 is TGTGCCAGCAGCTTAGGGAGGGATTACGAGCAGTACTTC.